The 30 T cell receptor beta chains below come from one sample, sequenced in a study of blood T cell repertoires in COVID-19. Profiled with immunoSEQ multiplex PCR; TCRdb holds only in-frame clones, not every one. The sample includes around 180,000 clones, about nine tenths of them seen just once. Input material: peripheral blood. These receptors originate from a man aged 55-75 years with acute or convalescent COVID-19.

This chain connects TRBV7-9 to TRBJ2-1, with a tentative D call TRBD1 (6 bases). The CDR3 sequence is 14 residues long. Germline loops: CDR1 SEHNR, CDR2 FQNEAQ (reference sequence). The V and J ends lost 5 bases and 9 bases respectively, with 17 bases between them. Written as DNA, the CDR3 is TGTGCCAGCAGCCCGGGACAAGGGGGTTCTGAGCAGTTCTTC. Its protein product is CASSPGQGGSEQFF.

The V call is TRBV14, the J call TRBJ2-1; 10 bases align to TRBD2. The CDR3 extends over 16 amino acids. V lost 0 bases to trimming and J lost 7 bases; unmatched junction nucleotides: 6. Germline loops: CDR1 SGHDN, CDR2 FVKESK. The CDR3 loop is CASSQESGRARNEQFF. CDR3 nucleotides: TGTGCCAGCAGCCAAGAAAGCGGGAGGGCAAGAAATGAGCAGTTCTTC.

The chain recombines TRBV5-1 with TRBJ1-3, with 7 bases aligning to TRBD1. Trimming removed 5 bases from V and 2 bases from J; junction bases left unmatched: 1. The germline CDR1 and CDR2 sequences are SGHRS and YFSETQ. This CDR3 spans 13 amino acids. The CDR3 protein is CASSQGAGNTIYF. CDR3 in DNA: TGCGCCAGCAGTCAGGGGGCTGGAAACACCATATATTTT. The full variable domain, rest sourced from reference TRBV5-1 and TRBJ1-3, is KAGVTQTPRYLIKTRGQQVTLSCSPISGHRSVSWYQQTPGQGLQFLFEYFSETQRNKGNFPGRFSGRQFSNSRSEMNVSTLELGDSALYLCASSQGAGNTIYFGEGSWLTVV.

As DNA, the CDR3 is TGTGCCAGCAGCTTAGTTCCGGACAGAGAACTGTATGGCTACACCTTC. Its translation is CASSLVPDRELYGYTF. The chain recombines TRBV11-3 with TRBJ1-2; a possible D gene is TRBD1 (6 bases). Germline assignment: CDR1 SGHNT and CDR2 YENEEA. V lost 1 base and J 5 bases, leaving 17 bases between the germline ends. This CDR3 is 16 amino acids long.

This chain connects TRBV5-1 to TRBJ1-1; 8 bases agree with TRBD1. The CDR3 extends over 15 amino acids. Trimming took 5 bases from V and 1 from J; bases not matched to a gene: 7. Per the germline V gene, CDR1 is SGHRS and CDR2 is YFSETQ. CDR3 sequence: CASRRGQGQNTEAFF. CDR3 bases: TGCGCCAGCAGACGCGGACAGGGTCAGAACACTGAAGCTTTCTTT.

The chain uses TRBV29-1 and TRBJ1-2, with TRBD1 matching over 10 bases. The CDR3 loop spans 12 amino acids. Looked up from germline, CDR1 is SQVTM and CDR2 is ANQGSEA. The V and J ends lost 4 bases and 8 bases, in that order; junction bases with no gene match: 4. The DNA for the CDR3 is TGCAGCGTTGGAGGGACAGGGGTAGGCTACACCTTC. It encodes CSVGGTGVGYTF.

The V and J genes are TRBV5-1 and TRBJ1-1; the match to TRBD1 covers 8 bases. Germline-derived CDR1 and CDR2 are SGHRS and YFSETQ. The CDR3 has 13 amino acids. After removal of 2 bases from V and 4 bases from J, the junction contained 1 base not matched to a gene. The CDR3 is CASSFDRGTEAFF. CDR3 coding DNA: TGCGCCAGCAGCTTTGACAGGGGCACTGAAGCTTTCTTT.

This sequence joins TRBV5-6 and TRBJ1-1; no firm D call. Looked up from germline, CDR1 is SGHDT and CDR2 is YYEEEE. This CDR3 region has 13 residues. The V end was cut by 0 bases, the J end by 7 bases, with 10 bases between. CDR3 sequence: CASSLDLTDEAFF. Here the CDR3 DNA reads TGTGCCAGCAGCTTGGACCTAACAGATGAAGCTTTCTTT.

This chain links TRBV6-5 with TRBJ2-2; 7 positions agree with TRBD2. Trimming took 7 bases from V and 0 from J; bases not matched to a gene: 5. Per germline, CDR1 MNHEY and CDR2 SVGAGI. The CDR3 has 15 amino acids. CDR3 residues: CASTLGLPNTGELFF. The CDR3 DNA follows: TGTGCCAGCACCCTGGGACTACCGAACACCGGGGAGCTGTTTTTT.

The chain links TRBV5-1 to TRBJ1-1, with D possibly TRBD1 on 5 matching bases. The V and J ends lost 4 bases and 0 bases respectively, with 10 bases between them. Germline loops: CDR1 SGHRS, CDR2 YFSETQ. CDR3 length: 14 residues. CDR3 sequence: CASSVDSMNTEAFF. In nucleotides, the CDR3 is TGCGCCAGCAGCGTTGACAGTATGAACACTGAAGCTTTCTTT. The full variable domain, its missing parts supplied by reference TRBV5-1 and TRBJ1-1, is KAGVTQTPRYLIKTRGQQVTLSCSPISGHRSVSWYQQTPGQGLQFLFEYFSETQRNKGNFPGRFSGRQFSNSRSEMNVSTLELGDSALYLCASSVDSMNTEAFFGQGTRLTVV.

The chain links TRBV9 to TRBJ2-1; 9 bases align to TRBD1. CDR1 and CDR2 from the germline V gene are SGDLS and YYNGEE. Trimming at V came to 3 bases and at J to 6 bases, leaving 10 bases not matched to a gene. The CDR3 length is 16 residues. CDR3: CASSAAPGTGFNEQFF. In nucleotides, the CDR3 is TGTGCCAGCAGCGCCGCTCCCGGGACAGGGTTCAATGAGCAGTTCTTC.

Worth noting for this clone: At the DNA level, this CDR3 is encoded by other sequences in the same sample as well. The chain couples TRBV14 to TRBJ2-2; 9 nucleotides align to TRBD1. The V gene's germline CDR1 is SGHDN and CDR2 FVKESK. The CDR3 contains 14 residues. V dropped 4 bases and J dropped 4; count of bases not matched to a gene: 1. The CDR3 spells CASSRQGGTGELFF. CDR3 nucleotide sequence: TGTGCCAGCAGCCGACAGGGGGGCACCGGGGAGCTGTTTTTT.

The genes are TRBV2 and TRBJ2-7; 9 bases line up with TRBD1. The length of the CDR3 is 13 residues. The ends lost 6 bases at V and 9 bases at J; junction bases unmatched: 9. Germline values: CDR1 SNHLY, CDR2 FYNNEI. CDR3 nucleotides: TGTGCCAGCAGCCCGGGACAGGGCCGATGGCAGTACTTC. It yields the protein CASSPGQGRWQYF.

This sequence joins TRBV28 and TRBJ2-4, with 12 bases fitting TRBD2. This CDR3 has 17 amino acids. With 8 bases clipped from V and 0 bases from J, the junction kept 8 bases outside the gene matches. The germline gives CDR1 MDHEN, CDR2 SYDVKM. The CDR3 DNA sequence: TGTGCCAGCCGGACTAGCGGGACGATCATAGCCAAAAACATTCAGTACTTC. Protein: CASRTSGTIIAKNIQYF.

This clone was observed a few times. This chain joins TRBV14 and TRBJ1-2; 8 nucleotides match TRBD1. Germline CDR1 and CDR2: SGHDN and FVKESK. The ends lost 4 bases at V and 5 bases at J; junction bases unmatched: 12. The CDR3 runs 16 residues. The CDR3 spells CASSRSNPGQEYGYTF. The CDR3 DNA follows: TGTGCCAGCAGCCGTTCTAATCCGGGACAGGAGTATGGCTACACCTTC.

The chain carries TRBV7-6 and TRBJ1-1; D possibly corresponds to TRBD1 (6 bases). CDR3 size: 15 residues. Germline CDR1 SGHVS, CDR2 FNYEAQ. Between the trimmed V and J ends, which lost 5 bases and 0 bases, there was a span of 13 bases. CDR3 in amino acids: CASSPGTLVNTEAFF. The DNA of the CDR3 is TGTGCCAGCAGCCCTGGGACACTAGTGAACACTGAAGCTTTCTTT. The full variable domain, rest sourced from reference TRBV7-6 and TRBJ1-1, is GAGVSQSPRYKVTKRGQDVALRCDPISGHVSLYWYRQALGQGPEFLTYFNYEAQQDKSGLPNDRFSAERPEGSISTLTIQRTEQRDSAMYRCASSPGTLVNTEAFFGQGTRLTVV.

V gene TRBV29-1 combines with J gene TRBJ2-2, with 7 bases that match TRBD1. CDR1 and CDR2 from the germline V gene are SQVTM and ANQGSEA. Trimming took 2 bases from V and 3 from J; bases not matched to a gene: 3. This CDR3 contains 14 residues. CDR3 residues: CSVEKGAYTGELFF. CDR3 DNA: TGCAGCGTTGAAAAGGGGGCTTACACCGGGGAGCTGTTTTTT.

On this clone: At one end, the junction sequence differs from germline, possibly due to a read error. V gene TRBV11-2 combines with J gene TRBJ1-1; possibly TRBD1 for D (5 bases). This CDR3 comprises 16 residues. The germline CDR1 and CDR2 sequences are SGHAT and FQNNGV. The CDR3 loop is CASSPRGGLGNTESFF. In DNA form, the CDR3 reads TGTGCCAGCAGCCCCCGCGGGGGTCTGGGGAACACTGAATCTTTCTTT.

The genes are TRBV11-3 and TRBJ2-3; D is undetermined. From germline, CDR1 is SGHNT and CDR2 YENEEA. Trimming cost V 3 bases and J 1 base, with 5 bases left between them. The CDR3 covers 13 residues. The CDR3 here is CASSLAGTDTQYF. The CDR3 coding sequence is TGTGCCAGCAGCTTGGCGGGCACAGATACGCAGTATTTT.

In this sample, this clone turned up once. The chain recombines TRBV5-1 with TRBJ1-1; 9 nucleotides align to TRBD1. The CDR3 contains 15 residues. In germline, CDR1 is SGHRS, CDR2 YFSETQ. V gave up 0 bases and J gave up 1 base; unmatched junction bases: 1. CDR3 sequence (DNA): TGCGCCAGCAGCTTGGGGGACAGGGAGAACACTGAAGCTTTCTTT. This gives the protein CASSLGDRENTEAFF. Based on the CDR3 plus reference TRBV5-1 and TRBJ1-1, the full variable domain is KAGVTQTPRYLIKTRGQQVTLSCSPISGHRSVSWYQQTPGQGLQFLFEYFSETQRNKGNFPGRFSGRQFSNSRSEMNVSTLELGDSALYLCASSLGDRENTEAFFGQGTRLTVV.

This chain links TRBV3-1 (or the pseudogene TRBV3-2) with TRBJ2-5, with 8 bases fitting TRBD2. V was pared by 3 bases and J by 4 bases, with 4 bases of the junction left unmatched. This CDR3 has 14 amino acids. Germline V gives CDR1 LGHDT, CDR2 YNNKEL (reference sequence). The DNA of the CDR3 is TGTGCCAGCAGCCATGCCGGGGGGGCAGAGACCCAGTACTTC. Translation gives CASSHAGGAETQYF.

V usage is TRBV5-1 and J usage is TRBJ2-3; TRBD2 matches 12 bases. The germline CDR1 and CDR2 sequences are SGHRS and YFSETQ. The J segment lost 11 bases and the V segment lost 3 bases, leaving 13 bases of the junction unmatched. The CDR3 totals 16 residues. CDR3 residues: CASSSTTSGRDSEQYF. Here the CDR3 DNA reads TGCGCCAGCAGCTCGACGACTAGCGGGAGAGATTCCGAGCAGTATTTT.

The CDR3 bases are TGTGCCAGCAGCGCGGGACAGGGGCCCACTAATGAAAAACTGTTTTTT. It codes for CASSAGQGPTNEKLFF. The chain joins TRBV7-9 to TRBJ1-4; 10 bases are a match to TRBD1. The CDR3 contains 16 residues. With 5 bases clipped from V and 2 bases from J, the junction kept 5 bases outside the gene matches. Germline V gene sequence: CDR1 SEHNR, CDR2 FQNEAQ (reference sequence).

V and J are TRBV19 and TRBJ1-5; D is possibly TRBD1 (5 bases). The V end lost 7 bases, the J end lost 5 bases, and 18 bases lay between the germline ends. This CDR3 is 15 amino acids long. CDR1 LNHDA and CDR2 SQIVND come from the germline V gene (reference sequence). CDR3 loop: CASTTKGGAHQPQHF. The DNA of the CDR3 is TGTGCCAGTACCACGAAGGGAGGGGCACATCAGCCCCAGCATTTT.

The sample holds a few counts of this clone. This chain links TRBV9 with TRBJ1-3, with 7 bases lining up with TRBD1. Germline CDR1 SGDLS, CDR2 YYNGEE. Trimming cost V 0 bases and J 4 bases; bases outside gene matches: 10. This CDR3 has 17 residues. CDR3 nucleotides: TGTGCCAGCAGCGTAGCTGGGGGACAGACTGGAGGAAACACCATATATTTT. The encoded protein is CASSVAGGQTGGNTIYF.

The chain links TRBV6-2 or TRBV6-3 to TRBJ2-1; TRBD1 matches at 8 bases. The CDR3 is made up of 13 amino acids. Per germline, CDR1 MNHEY and CDR2 SVGEGT. The V gene end was trimmed by 5 bases and the J gene end by 14 bases; junction bases not matched to a gene: 11. This chain's CDR3 is CASSTFTGGDKFF. In DNA, the CDR3 is TGTGCCAGCAGTACCTTTACAGGGGGAGATAAGTTCTTC.

V usage is TRBV3-1 (or the pseudogene TRBV3-2) and J usage is TRBJ1-4, with D possibly being TRBD1 (6 bases). Germline V gene lookup returns CDR1 LGHDT and CDR2 YNNKEL (reference sequence). The V gene lost 0 bases and the J gene lost 7 bases, with 12 bases spanning the gap. The CDR3 is 15 residues long. This chain's CDR3 is CASSQDRGAGEKLFF. In DNA, the CDR3 is TGTGCCAGCAGCCAAGATCGGGGGGCTGGTGAAAAACTGTTTTTT.

The chain is built from TRBV5-1 and TRBJ1-6; 10 positions agree with TRBD1. V shed 0 bases, J shed 10 bases, and the junction held 7 bases outside the gene matches. This CDR3 spans 16 amino acids. Germline V gene data show CDR1 as SGHRS and CDR2 as YFSETQ. The CDR3 region has the DNA TGCGCCAGCAGCTTGGTAGTCGGGACAGGGGAATCACCCCTCCACTTT. This gives the protein CASSLVVGTGESPLHF.

This CDR3 reads CAWSGGGDGYTF. The CDR3 region has the DNA TGTGCCTGGAGTGGAGGGGGTGATGGCTACACCTTC. The chain has TRBV30 and TRBJ1-2; a weak D match, TRBD1 (6 bases). The germline gives CDR1 GTSNPN, CDR2 SVGIG (reference sequence). Trimming shortened V by 1 base and J by 6 bases, and 9 bases separated the two germline ends. The CDR3 sequence is 12 residues long. The whole variable domain, filled in from reference TRBV30 and TRBJ1-2, reads SQTIHQWPATLVQPVGSPLSLECTVEGTSNPNLYWYRQAAGRGLQLLFYSVGIGQISSEVPQNLSASRPQDRQFILSSKKLLLSDSGFYLCAWSGGGDGYTFGSGTRLTVV.

The chain carries TRBV3-1 (or the pseudogene TRBV3-2) and TRBJ1-4, with D maybe TRBD1 (5 bases). The CDR3 loop spans 16 amino acids. Germline V gives CDR1 LGHDT, CDR2 YNNKEL (reference sequence). Trimming pared 2 bases from V and 3 bases from J, leaving 13 bases between. The CDR3 is CASSQLTGDPNEKLFF. The CDR3 region has the DNA TGTGCCAGCAGCCAACTTACGGGGGACCCTAATGAAAAACTGTTTTTT.